A single sample is the source of the 25 T cell receptor beta chains below, sequenced in a study of T cell responses to AZD1222 COVID-19 vaccine. Profiling relied on immunoSEQ multiplex PCR, and the TCRdb table lists in-frame clones only, not all of them. Of tens of thousands of clones listed, about 83% are singletons. Sequenced here: peripheral blood, sampled 28 days after the second AZD1222 dose. These TCRs come from an adult who received the AZD1222 COVID-19 vaccine.

In this sample, this clone turned up a few times. This chain links TRBV30 with TRBJ1-6, with no clear D. Trimming removed 2 bases from V and 13 bases from J, with 18 bases in between. CDR1 GTSNPN and CDR2 SVGIG come from the germline V gene (reference sequence). CDR3 length: 14 amino acids. This chain's CDR3 is CAWSTGGGPRPLHF. The DNA for the CDR3 is TGTGCCTGGAGTACCGGAGGCGGACCGCGGCCCCTCCACTTT.

The V and J genes are TRBV3-1 (or the pseudogene TRBV3-2) and TRBJ2-2; D perhaps matches TRBD2 (5 bases). V shed 8 bases and J shed 8 bases, with 12 bases lying between them. CDR1 and CDR2 (germline): LGHDT, YNNKEL (reference sequence). The CDR3 consists of 12 residues. The CDR3 sequence is CASGIRGGELFF. The DNA for the CDR3 is TGTGCCAGCGGAATCCGGGGAGGGGAGCTGTTTTTT.

This clone was recorded only once. The chain links TRBV7-2 to TRBJ2-7; D is unresolved. Germline V lookup: CDR1 SGHTA, CDR2 FQGNSA. Trimming left V 1 base short and J 6 bases short, with 19 bases between. This CDR3 region has 16 residues. CDR3 residues: CASSLGLLPAGREQYF. The CDR3 region has the DNA TGTGCCAGCAGCTTAGGTCTCCTCCCAGCCGGACGCGAGCAGTACTTC.

The rearrangement links TRBV7-2 to TRBJ1-5; tentative D call: TRBD1 (5 bases). This CDR3 contains 15 residues. Trimming cost V 6 bases and J 2 bases, with 14 bases left between them. Germline V gene sequence: CDR1 SGHTA, CDR2 FQGNSA. The CDR3 loop reads CASSPGGVGNQPQHF. CDR3 nucleotides: TGTGCCAGCAGTCCGGGGGGGGTCGGCAATCAGCCCCAGCATTTT.

The rearrangement joins TRBV7-2 to TRBJ1-2; D is unclear. V lost 7 bases, J lost 8 bases, and 20 bases lay in between. CDR1 and CDR2 from the germline V gene are SGHTA and FQGNSA. CDR3 length: 14 amino acids. CDR3 sequence (DNA): TGTGCCAGCACTAACCCCGGACGGCCCGGGGGCTACACCTTC. Its protein is CASTNPGRPGGYTF. The variable domain in full, completed from reference TRBV7-2 and TRBJ1-2, reads GAGVSQSPSNKVTEKGKDVELRCDPISGHTALYWYRQSLGQGLEFLIYFQGNSAPDKSGLPSDRFSAERTGGSVSTLTIQRTQQEDSAVYLCASTNPGRPGGYTFGSGTRLTVV.

J is TRBJ1-6 and V is TRBV27, with 7 bases matching TRBD1. This CDR3 has 14 residues. Trimming at V came to 4 bases and at J to 7 bases, leaving 4 bases not matched to a gene. The germline CDR1 and CDR2 sequences are MNHEY and SMNVEV (reference sequence). This CDR3 is CASSSATGNSPLHF. CDR3 sequence (DNA): TGTGCCAGCAGTTCCGCGACAGGGAATTCACCCCTCCACTTT.

This sequence joins TRBV5-1 and TRBJ1-2, with D maybe TRBD1 (5 bases). Germline CDR1 reads SGHRS; CDR2 reads YFSETQ. The CDR3 runs to 15 residues. The V and J ends lost 4 bases and 6 bases respectively, with 19 bases between them. The CDR3 loop reads CASSPWGPIDHGYTF. The CDR3 nucleotides are TGCGCCAGCAGCCCCTGGGGACCAATCGACCATGGCTACACCTTC.

This chain connects TRBV28 to TRBJ2-3; TRBD1 might be the D (5 bases). Germline CDR1 and CDR2: MDHEN and SYDVKM. The CDR3 spans 13 residues. The V end was cut by 2 bases, the J end by 11 bases, with 14 bases between. The CDR3 bases are TGTGCCAGCAGTTTAACCAGGGTGTGGGGGCAGTATTTT. Protein product: CASSLTRVWGQYF.

The rearrangement links TRBV18 to TRBJ2-5; either TRBD1 or TRBD2 may supply D (5 bases each). From germline, CDR1 is KGHSH and CDR2 LQKENI. Trimming pared 2 bases from V and 5 bases from J, leaving 6 bases between. The length of the CDR3 is 12 residues. For the CDR3, the DNA is TGTGCCAGCTCACCAGAGGGGGAGACCCAGTACTTC. Encoded protein: CASSPEGETQYF.

The rearrangement joins TRBV6-4 to TRBJ1-1, with 8 bases matching TRBD1. This CDR3 has 13 residues. Trimming removed 6 bases from V and 5 bases from J; junction bases left unmatched: 5. Germline CDR1 MRHNA, CDR2 SNTAGT. The CDR3 DNA sequence: TGTGCCAGCAGACCCGACAGGGGAACTGAAGCTTTCTTT. As protein: CASRPDRGTEAFF.

The V and J genes are TRBV28 and TRBJ2-7; D not resolved. CDR3 size: 11 residues. With 4 bases removed from V and 3 bases from J, the gap between germline ends came to 4 bases. Germline CDR1 is MDHEN and CDR2 is SYDVKM. The CDR3 region is CASSSHYEQYF. In nucleotides, the CDR3 is TGTGCCAGCAGTTCCCACTACGAGCAGTACTTC.

This rearrangement joins TRBV4-3 to TRBJ1-4, with D possibly TRBD1 on 5 matching bases. Deletions cut 0 bases from V and 10 bases from J, with 9 bases between. Germline V CDR1 and CDR2: LGHNA, YSLEER. The CDR3 runs to 13 residues. CDR3 loop: CASSQEGTGKLFF. CDR3 in DNA: TGCGCCAGCAGCCAAGAAGGGACGGGAAAACTGTTTTTT.

This clone has only a few counts. The rearrangement joins TRBV27 to TRBJ2-6; weak D call: TRBD2 (5 bases). Germline V gene lookup returns CDR1 MNHEY and CDR2 SMNVEV (reference sequence). This CDR3 comprises 18 residues. V lost 5 bases and J 1 base, leaving 18 bases between the germline ends. CDR3: CASSHRRGVSSGANVLTF. The CDR3 nucleotides read TGTGCCAGCAGTCATCGACGGGGAGTTTCGTCTGGGGCCAACGTCCTGACTTTC.

V usage is TRBV29-1 and J usage is TRBJ1-2; 7 nucleotides line up with TRBD1. The length of the CDR3 is 15 residues. Germline V gene lookup returns CDR1 SQVTM and CDR2 ANQGSEA. Trimming removed 6 bases from V and 6 bases from J; junction bases left unmatched: 16. CDR3 nucleotide sequence: TGCAGCGTCGCTCAAACAGGGGAGAATCGAAATGGCTACACCTTC. Translating gives CSVAQTGENRNGYTF.

V is TRBV3-1 (or the pseudogene TRBV3-2) and J is TRBJ1-2; D call uncertain. The V end was cut by 3 bases, the J end by 8 bases, with 13 bases between. CDR3 length equals 13 residues. Germline V gene lookup returns CDR1 LGHDT and CDR2 YNNKEL (reference sequence). CDR3 amino acids: CASSQLGYGGYTF. The CDR3 DNA reads as TGTGCCAGCAGCCAGTTGGGGTATGGCGGCTACACCTTC.

Only a few counts were recorded for this clone. V is TRBV5-6 and J is TRBJ1-3; D is unclear. Trimming shortened V by 2 bases and J by 0 bases, and 6 bases separated the two germline ends. The germline gives CDR1 SGHDT, CDR2 YYEEEE. The CDR3 has 14 amino acids. In DNA, the CDR3 is TGTGCCAGCAGCTTAGGAGACTCTGGAAACACCATATATTTT. Its translation is CASSLGDSGNTIYF.

The J gene is TRBJ2-1, the V gene TRBV9; D is unclear. The length of the CDR3 is 14 residues. Trimming took 0 bases from V and 1 from J, leaving 5 bases between them. In germline, CDR1 is SGDLS, CDR2 YYNGEE. The CDR3 sequence: CASSVVRSYNEQFF. The CDR3 nucleotides read TGTGCCAGCAGCGTAGTTCGTTCCTACAATGAGCAGTTCTTC. Full variable domain (outside the CDR3, taken from reference TRBV9 and TRBJ2-1): DSGVTQTPKHLITATGQRVTLRCSPRSGDLSVYWYQQSLDQGLQFLIQYYNGEERAKGNILERFSAQQFPDLHSELNLSSLELGDSALYFCASSVVRSYNEQFFGPGTRLTVL.

This chain connects TRBV6-5 to TRBJ2-5; D is uncertain. V lost 0 bases to trimming and J lost 5 bases, with 10 bases between them. The CDR3 has 14 amino acids. The germline CDR1 and CDR2 sequences are MNHEY and SVGAGI. The CDR3 loop reads CASSYSSRRETQYF. In DNA, the CDR3 is TGTGCCAGCAGTTACTCGAGTAGGCGGGAGACCCAGTACTTC.

The CDR3 coding sequence is TGTGCCAGCAGCCCGGGCCCGACAGGGAAGGCCTCCTACGAGCAGTACTTC. Translation gives CASSPGPTGKASYEQYF. The V and J genes are TRBV7-7 and TRBJ2-7, with TRBD1 identical over 7 bases. V was pared by 5 bases and J by 0 bases, with 13 bases of the junction left unmatched. The germline CDR1 and CDR2 sequences are SSHAT and FNYEAQ (reference sequence). The CDR3 spans 17 residues.

V usage is TRBV19 and J usage is TRBJ2-1; no clear D. V was shortened by 3 bases and J by 2 bases, with 11 bases between the two germline ends. Per the germline V gene, CDR1 is LNHDA and CDR2 is SQIVND (reference sequence). The CDR3 totals 15 residues. CDR3 amino acids: CASSMSGGPYNEQFF. CDR3 nucleotide sequence: TGTGCCAGTAGTATGAGTGGCGGCCCCTACAATGAGCAGTTCTTC.

This clone was seen a handful of times. The genes are TRBV6-6 and TRBJ1-2, with 7 bases that match TRBD1. V was pared by 3 bases and J by 5 bases, with 6 bases of the junction left unmatched. Germline CDR1 and CDR2: MNHNY and SVGAGI (reference sequence). The CDR3 sequence is 14 residues long. The CDR3 here is CASSYSGQRYGYTF. CDR3 nucleotides: TGTGCCAGCAGTTATTCGGGACAGCGGTATGGCTACACCTTC.

The rearrangement links TRBV4-2 to TRBJ2-1; D unclear. CDR3 length: 16 amino acids. Germline V gene data show CDR1 as LGHNA and CDR2 as YNFKEQ. V dropped 4 bases and J dropped 4 bases, with 17 bases sitting between them. The DNA of the CDR3 is TGTGCCAGCAGCCGAGAGGCGGTAGAGGATTACAATGAGCAGTTCTTC. Its protein product is CASSREAVEDYNEQFF.

The rearrangement links TRBV5-1 to TRBJ2-2, with D possibly matching TRBD1 (6 bases). CDR1 is SGHRS and CDR2 is YFSETQ in the germline V gene. The V gene lost 1 base and the J gene lost 1 base, with 8 bases spanning the gap. This CDR3 is 15 amino acids long. The CDR3 loop is CASSLTGRNTGELFF. The DNA for the CDR3 is TGCGCCAGCAGCTTGACAGGGCGGAACACCGGGGAGCTGTTTTTT. Based on the CDR3 plus reference TRBV5-1 and TRBJ2-2, the full variable domain is KAGVTQTPRYLIKTRGQQVTLSCSPISGHRSVSWYQQTPGQGLQFLFEYFSETQRNKGNFPGRFSGRQFSNSRSEMNVSTLELGDSALYLCASSLTGRNTGELFFGEGSRLTVL.

A remark on this clone: A clone one base away is much larger, so this may be a read error. The chain joins TRBV6-5 to TRBJ2-7; D remains ambiguous. The CDR3 sequence is 11 residues long. Germline V lookup: CDR1 MNHEY, CDR2 SVGAGI. The V end lost 6 bases, the J end lost 3 bases, and 6 bases lay between the germline ends. For the CDR3, the DNA is TGTGCCAGCAGCTCGAACTACGAGCAGTACTTC. This translates into CASSSNYEQYF.

V usage is TRBV2 and J usage is TRBJ1-2; 7 bases map to TRBD1. The V and J ends lost 6 bases and 6 bases, in that order; junction bases with no gene match: 7. Germline V gene sequence: CDR1 SNHLY, CDR2 FYNNEI. This CDR3 is 13 amino acids long. In nucleotides, the CDR3 is TGTGCCAGCAGCCAGACAGGGAGAAATGGCTACACCTTC. It encodes CASSQTGRNGYTF. Variable domain in full (rest from reference TRBV2 and TRBJ1-2): EPEVTQTPSHQVTQMGQEVILRCVPISNHLYFYWYRQILGQKVEFLVSFYNNEISEKSEIFDDQFSVERPDGSNFTLKIRSTKLEDSAMYFCASSQTGRNGYTFGSGTRLTVV.